A selection of T cell receptor beta chains follows, all from one sample in a study of immune evolution from preneoplasia to lung adenocarcinoma. Data came from immunoSEQ multiplex PCR; TCRdb stores just in-frame clones and leaves some out. The sample has approximately 11,000 clones, roughly four fifths seen once. The sequencing input was FFPE minimally invasive lung adenocarcinoma tissue. The receptors stem from a person aged 70 to 85 with lung adenocarcinoma. Each CDR3 is given with its conserved first and last residue. The order of the fields is CDR3 length, V gene, J gene, CDR3 protein.

>14|TRBV9|TRBJ2-7
CASSPLGSPYEQYF
>15|TRBV18|TRBJ2-1
CASSPPSATYNEQFF
>12|TRBV6-1|TRBJ1-2
CASSATSEGYTF
>12|TRBV2|TRBJ2-1
CASSATEGEQFF
>14|TRBV28|TRBJ1-5
CASRGGEGNQPQHF
>14|TRBV2|TRBJ1-1
CASKEQSMNTEAFF
>12|TRBV6-6|TRBJ2-7
CATQDRQDEQYF
>13|TRBV7-2|TRBJ1-6
CASSLTVGGTLHF
>13|TRBV4-1|TRBJ2-5
CASSQEEGATQYF
>13|TRBV15|TRBJ2-6
CATRLSGANVLTF
>11|TRBV5-7|TRBJ2-1
CASSTYNEQFF
>12|TRBV2|TRBJ1-4
CASDGSNEKLFF
>12|TRBV6-5|TRBJ1-2
CASKPPQGGYTF
>12|TRBV11-2|TRBJ1-1
CASSPRGLRAFF
>13|TRBV6-1|TRBJ2-5
CASVAGLQETQYF
>13|TRBV30|TRBJ1-4
CAWSKQLDEKLFF
>16|TRBV28|TRBJ2-6
CASSQQTGTGANVLTF
>12|TRBV18|TRBJ2-2
CASSPNTGELFF
>13|TRBV5-4|TRBJ2-1
CASTEGASNEQFF
>15|TRBV6-1|TRBJ2-7
CASSDLTGGGYEQYF
>15|TRBV12-5|TRBJ1-1
CASGLWQVADTEAFF
>12|TRBV6-1|TRBJ1-3
CASSEAGLSIYF
>13|TRBV28|TRBJ1-2
CASWTGVLGGYTF
>13|TRBV7-2|TRBJ2-7
CASSLSANREQYF
>13|TRBV6-1|TRBJ2-7
CASSVTSVGEQYF
>14|TRBV6-1|TRBJ1-1
CASSAKGAVAEAFF
>13|TRBV2|TRBJ2-5
CASSGDRRETQYF
>17|TRBV28|TRBJ1-1
CASRGEGQGDWNTEAFF
>15|TRBV5-6|TRBJ1-5
CASSSGTGGGQPQHF
>15|TRBV14|TRBJ2-1
CASSQLRGGGNEQFF
>14|TRBV28|TRBJ2-1
CASGIGGPYNEQFF
>15|TRBV27|TRBJ1-1
CASSPPPDQGTEAFF
>15|TRBV9|TRBJ2-7
CASSPTRTHSYEQYF
>16|TRBV19|TRBJ1-2
CASSIKRRGRDYGYTF
>14|TRBV5-1|TRBJ1-1
CASRDEGVTPEAFF
>15|TRBV7-6|TRBJ2-7
CASSFSDRTTYEQYF
>14|TRBV28|TRBJ2-2
CASLRDQNTGELFF
>14|TRBV27|TRBJ2-5
CASRRQGWQETQYF
>15|TRBV29-1|TRBJ2-2
CSALPQGGNTGELFF
>13|TRBV6-6|TRBJ2-7
CASTRDREYEQYF
>15|TRBV7-3|TRBJ2-6
CASSGRASGANVLTF
>11|TRBV2|TRBJ1-1
CASSESDLAFF